These 27 T cell receptor beta chains came from one sample sequenced in a study of blood T cell repertoires in COVID-19. This table comes from immunoSEQ multiplex PCR, and its TCRdb copy is limited to in-frame clones, with some not included. The sample lists around 270,000 clones, approximately 86% seen once, with roughly 4.9% in the top ten. The sample taken for sequencing was peripheral blood. These TCRs come from a woman aged 60 to 75 with COVID-19, enrolled during active disease.

The rearrangement joins TRBV5-1 to TRBJ1-2; 10 bases are shared with TRBD1. The CDR3 contains 16 residues. J gave up 4 bases and V 4 bases, and 10 bases lay outside the gene matches. Germline V gene data show CDR1 as SGHRS and CDR2 as YFSETQ. CDR3 coding DNA: TGCGCCAGCAGCCCCATGACAGGGGGCAGCGGCTATGGCTACACCTTC. Protein product: CASSPMTGGSGYGYTF.

The chain has TRBV5-1 and TRBJ2-5; possibly TRBD1 for D (6 bases). Germline-derived CDR1 and CDR2 are SGHRS and YFSETQ. V lost 2 bases and J 5 bases, leaving 13 bases between the germline ends. The CDR3 covers 14 residues. In nucleotides, the CDR3 is TGCGCCAGCAGCTTTGGTCAGGGGTGGGAGACCCAGTACTTC. Its translation is CASSFGQGWETQYF. Using reference TRBV5-1 and TRBJ2-5 for the parts outside the CDR3, the full variable domain is KAGVTQTPRYLIKTRGQQVTLSCSPISGHRSVSWYQQTPGQGLQFLFEYFSETQRNKGNFPGRFSGRQFSNSRSEMNVSTLELGDSALYLCASSFGQGWETQYFGPGTRLLVL.

This rearrangement joins TRBV6-2 or TRBV6-3 to TRBJ1-5; 7 bases match TRBD1. J lost 4 bases, V lost 4 bases, and 7 bases had no gene match. This CDR3 contains 15 residues. In germline, CDR1 is MNHEY, CDR2 SVGEGT. The CDR3, as DNA: TGTGCCAGCAGTTCAACCGACAGGGAAAATCAGCCCCAGCATTTT. This gives the protein CASSSTDRENQPQHF.

The rearrangement links TRBV7-8 to TRBJ1-4; 8 bases are shared with TRBD1. V lost 1 base, J lost 3 bases, and 4 bases stayed unmatched. This CDR3 contains 16 residues. The germline gives CDR1 SGHVS, CDR2 FQNEAQ. CDR3 sequence: CASSLVIRGPNEKLFF. CDR3 nucleotides: TGTGCCAGCAGCTTAGTAATCAGGGGGCCTAATGAAAAACTGTTTTTT.

Worth noting for this clone: Other DNA sequences of this sample code for an identical CDR3. The chain couples TRBV9 to TRBJ2-7; D perhaps matches TRBD1 (5 bases). The ends were cut back, 0 bases at V and 2 bases at J, with 9 bases in the middle. Germline loops: CDR1 SGDLS, CDR2 YYNGEE. This CDR3 is built from 14 residues. The CDR3 nucleotides read TGTGCCAGCAGCGTAGGACAAGGGGCCTACGAGCAGTACTTC. Its translation is CASSVGQGAYEQYF.

This sequence joins TRBV29-1 and TRBJ2-5, with D unclear. V lost 8 bases and J 5 bases, leaving 12 bases between the germline ends. The CDR3 consists of 11 residues. The germline V gene encodes CDR1 SQVTM and CDR2 ANQGSEA. The CDR3, as DNA: TGCAGCACTGATCTGGTGGAGACCCAGTACTTC. This sequence encodes CSTDLVETQYF.

The V and J genes are TRBV29-1 and TRBJ1-4; D gene uncertain. The ends were cut back, 6 bases at V and 5 bases at J, with 10 bases in the middle. Per the germline V gene, CDR1 is SQVTM and CDR2 is ANQGSEA. CDR3 size: 12 residues. The CDR3 sequence: CSVATENEKLFF. The CDR3, as DNA: TGCAGCGTGGCCACAGAGAATGAAAAACTGTTTTTT.

This chain uses TRBV28 with TRBJ1-6, with TRBD1 matching over 7 bases. This CDR3 has 17 amino acids. Germline-derived CDR1 and CDR2 are MDHEN and SYDVKM. Trimming at V came to 1 base and at J to 6 bases, leaving 9 bases not matched to a gene. CDR3: CASSLFLRGQLNSPLHF. As DNA, the CDR3 is TGTGCCAGCAGTTTATTTCTGAGGGGACAGCTTAATTCACCCCTCCACTTT.

The genes are TRBV5-1 and TRBJ1-2; TRBD1 agrees at 8 bases. There are 15 residues in the CDR3. Germline CDR1 reads SGHRS; CDR2 reads YFSETQ. V lost 5 bases, J lost 7 bases, and 13 bases stayed unmatched. The CDR3 nucleotides read TGCGCCAGCAGATCCACCGCAGGGGGCGGAGGTGGCTACACCTTC. Protein sequence: CASRSTAGGGGGYTF. Variable domain in full (rest from reference TRBV5-1 and TRBJ1-2): KAGVTQTPRYLIKTRGQQVTLSCSPISGHRSVSWYQQTPGQGLQFLFEYFSETQRNKGNFPGRFSGRQFSNSRSEMNVSTLELGDSALYLCASRSTAGGGGGYTFGSGTRLTVV.

The chain combines TRBV4-1 with TRBJ2-3, with D possibly matching TRBD1 (5 bases). The V gene lost 3 bases and the J gene lost 3 bases, with 10 bases spanning the gap. The CDR3 spans 14 residues. Germline CDR1 reads MGHRA; CDR2 reads YSYEKL. CDR3 sequence (DNA): TGCGCCAGCAGCCAGGCGCAGGGTACAGATACGCAGTATTTT. Its translation: CASSQAQGTDTQYF.

The chain uses TRBV6-5 and TRBJ2-5; 11 positions agree with TRBD2. The CDR3 has 14 residues. Germline-derived CDR1 and CDR2 are MNHEY and SVGAGI. The V segment lost 8 bases and the J segment 5 bases; nucleotides outside the gene matches: 7. The CDR3 nucleotides read TGTGCCAGCGGACGAGGACTAGCGGGCGAGACCCAGTACTTC. Its protein product is CASGRGLAGETQYF.

The chain combines TRBV12-3 or TRBV12-4 with TRBJ1-1; TRBD1 is a possible D gene (5 bases). The ends were cut back, 3 bases at V and 8 bases at J, with 13 bases in the middle. The CDR3 is made up of 13 amino acids. This CDR3 reads CASSFRQNAEAFF. CDR3 sequence (DNA): TGTGCCAGCAGTTTCCGACAGAACGCAGAAGCTTTCTTT.

The gene calls are TRBV19 and TRBJ1-1; maybe TRBD1 (5 bases). CDR1 is LNHDA, CDR2 SQIVND, per germline (reference sequence). Trimming removed 7 bases from V and 5 bases from J, with 17 bases in between. CDR3 size: 14 residues. For the CDR3, the DNA is TGTGCCAGTACCACTCGGGGGGGGACTACTGAAGCTTTCTTT. Translating it yields CASTTRGGTTEAFF.

The chain couples TRBV7-9 to TRBJ2-2, with TRBD1 as a possible D gene (5 bases). The CDR3 covers 18 residues. V was shortened by 5 bases and J by 9 bases, with 28 bases between the two germline ends. CDR1 is SEHNR, CDR2 FQNEAQ, per germline (reference sequence). The CDR3 loop is CASSIRVSGRPTPRELFF. For the CDR3, the DNA is TGTGCCAGCAGCATACGGGTATCAGGGCGCCCAACACCGCGGGAGCTGTTTTTT. Complete variable domain (other parts from reference TRBV7-9 and TRBJ2-2): DTGVSQNPRHKITKRGQNVTFRCDPISEHNRLYWYRQTLGQGPEFLTYFQNEAQLEKSRLLSDRFSAERPKGSFSTLEIQRTEQGDSAMYLCASSIRVSGRPTPRELFFGEGSRLTVL.

The chain has TRBV5-1 and TRBJ1-6; tentative D call: TRBD1 (5 bases). V lost 0 bases and J lost 5, with 9 bases in between. The CDR3 sequence is 15 residues long. CDR1 is SGHRS and CDR2 is YFSETQ in the germline V gene. The CDR3 loop reads CASSLAGEDNSPLHF. CDR3 DNA: TGCGCCAGCAGCTTGGCGGGGGAAGATAATTCACCCCTCCACTTT.

V gene TRBV2 combines with J gene TRBJ2-2, with 7 positions matching TRBD1. The CDR3 is made up of 15 amino acids. Germline loops: CDR1 SNHLY, CDR2 FYNNEI. With V trimmed by 6 bases and J by 5 bases, 9 bases remained unmatched. The CDR3 nucleotides read TGTGCCAGCAGAGTAGGGGGCAGTTCGACCGGGGAGCTGTTTTTT. Its translation is CASRVGGSSTGELFF.

The chain employs TRBV5-1 and TRBJ1-1, with D possibly being TRBD1 (5 bases). CDR1 and CDR2 from the germline V gene are SGHRS and YFSETQ. The V end lost 0 bases, the J end lost 9 bases, and 12 bases lay between the germline ends. The CDR3 covers 13 residues. The DNA for the CDR3 is TGCGCCAGCAGCTTGGCGGCGGGACGGCAAGCTTTCTTT. Translated: CASSLAAGRQAFF.

The chain joins TRBV10-3 to TRBJ2-7; the match to TRBD2 covers 9 bases. Losses at the gene ends were 5 bases for V and 6 bases for J; bases not matched to a gene: 14. This CDR3 has 16 residues. Germline loops: CDR1 ENHRY, CDR2 SYGVKD. The CDR3 here is CAISRATSGLSGEQYF. The CDR3 bases are TGTGCCATCAGTCGAGCGACTAGCGGATTATCGGGCGAGCAGTACTTC.

The rearrangement joins TRBV13 to TRBJ2-2; perhaps TRBD2 as D (5 bases). CDR3 length: 14 amino acids. Trimming took 5 bases from V and 5 from J, leaving 12 bases between them. The germline gives CDR1 PRHDT, CDR2 FYEKMQ (reference sequence). DNA of the CDR3: TGTGCCAGCAGCCCTATAGGGAGAACCGGGGAGCTGTTTTTT. Amino acid sequence: CASSPIGRTGELFF.

This clone was seen only once. This sequence joins TRBV5-1 and TRBJ2-5; the D gene is possibly TRBD1 (6 bases). This CDR3 spans 15 amino acids. Trimming took off 0 bases at V and 5 bases at J, with 14 bases between the two ends. The germline gives CDR1 SGHRS, CDR2 YFSETQ. The CDR3 nucleotides are TGCGCCAGCAGCTTGGCGTCAGGGGCGTGGGAGACCCAGTACTTC. It codes for CASSLASGAWETQYF. Full variable domain (rest looked up from reference TRBV5-1 and TRBJ2-5): KAGVTQTPRYLIKTRGQQVTLSCSPISGHRSVSWYQQTPGQGLQFLFEYFSETQRNKGNFPGRFSGRQFSNSRSEMNVSTLELGDSALYLCASSLASGAWETQYFGPGTRLLVL.

The chain is built from TRBV11-3 and TRBJ2-3, with 9 bases identical to TRBD2. The V segment lost 4 bases and the J segment 1 base; nucleotides outside the gene matches: 3. This CDR3 has 15 residues. Germline lookup yields CDR1 SGHNT and CDR2 YENEEA. The CDR3 here is CASSSRLAGTDTQYF. The DNA of the CDR3 is TGTGCCAGCAGCTCCAGACTAGCGGGCACAGATACGCAGTATTTT.

The chain carries TRBV15 and TRBJ2-4; 9 bases line up with TRBD1. There are 15 residues in the CDR3. J was trimmed by 4 bases and V by 4 bases; bases with no gene match: 5. Germline assignment: CDR1 LNHNV and CDR2 YYDKDF (reference sequence). CDR3 coding DNA: TGTGCCACCAGCACCGCCGGGACAGGGAAAAACATTCAGTACTTC. Protein: CATSTAGTGKNIQYF. Complete variable domain (other parts from reference TRBV15 and TRBJ2-4): DAMVIQNPRYQVTQFGKPVTLSCSQTLNHNVMYWYQQKSSQAPKLLFHYYDKDFNNEADTPDNFQSRRPNTSFCFLDIRSPGLGDTAMYLCATSTAGTGKNIQYFGAGTRLSVL.

V is TRBV15 and J is TRBJ1-2, with 7 bases that match TRBD1. Unmatched junction bases numbered 5, after V lost 0 bases and J lost 4 bases. The CDR3 consists of 15 residues. CDR1 is LNHNV, CDR2 YYDKDF, per germline (reference sequence). The CDR3 DNA sequence: TGTGCCACCAGCAGAGACCAAGGGGGCTCCTATGGCTACACCTTC. Translating it yields CATSRDQGGSYGYTF.

This clone was counted many times. This same CDR3 is encoded by further DNA sequences in the sample. This sequence joins TRBV6-2 or TRBV6-3 and TRBJ2-7; D not certain. There are 13 residues in the CDR3. The germline V and J ends were trimmed by 4 bases and 0 bases, with 7 bases remaining between them. Germline-derived CDR1 and CDR2 are MNHEY and SVGEGT. CDR3 nucleotide sequence: TGTGCCAGCAGTTTGCTGGCCTCCTACGAGCAGTACTTC. Translation gives CASSLLASYEQYF.

Concerning this clone itself: The sample holds other DNA sequences that translate to the same CDR3. V gene TRBV6-5 combines with J gene TRBJ1-4; 10 bases are a match to TRBD1. The CDR3 has 15 amino acids. Germline lookup yields CDR1 MNHEY and CDR2 SVGAGI. The V gene end was trimmed by 0 bases and the J gene end by 6 bases; junction bases not matched to a gene: 1. CDR3 in amino acids: CASSYSGTGDEKLFF. The DNA of the CDR3 is TGTGCCAGCAGTTACTCAGGGACAGGGGATGAAAAACTGTTTTTT.

The chain employs TRBV6-4 and TRBJ2-3; 7 nucleotides agree with TRBD2. Per germline, CDR1 MRHNA and CDR2 SNTAGT. The CDR3 contains 15 residues. J was trimmed by 2 bases and V by 3 bases; bases with no gene match: 5. This CDR3 reads CASSEGAGDTDTQYF. The CDR3 nucleotides are TGTGCCAGCAGTGAAGGGGCGGGAGACACAGATACGCAGTATTTT.

The rearrangement joins TRBV28 to TRBJ1-2, with 9 bases matching TRBD1. Trimming at V came to 0 bases and at J to 8 bases, leaving 7 bases not matched to a gene. Germline lookup yields CDR1 MDHEN and CDR2 SYDVKM. The CDR3 has 15 residues. CDR3 DNA sequence: TGTGCCAGCAGTTTATGGGGACAGGGAGAACGCGGCTACACCTTC. Translation: CASSLWGQGERGYTF.